This paragraph reports one TCR beta chain. One end of the junction varies from germline; a read error may be responsible. This sample was taken from a study of CD8 T cells in Susac syndrome. CDR1 and CDR2 from the germline V gene are SSHAT and FNYEAQ (reference sequence). The CDR3 length is 15 residues. The RNA input was about 0.5 to 1 ug, and it was reverse transcribed with random hexamers. TCRdb analysed the immunoSEQ multiplex PCR reads with MiXCR anew, one entry per CDR3 protein. The sample lists about 130,000 distinct CDR3 sequences; around 96% were seen once. This sequence joins TRBV7-7 and TRBJ2-5; D uncertain. The sequenced sample was CD4+ T cells from PBMCs. The TCR comes from a human donor in good health. The CDR3 region is CASSFGSGFQETQYF. The CDR3 region has the DNA TGTGCTAGCAGCTTTGGGTCCGGGTTCCAAGAGACCCAGTACTTC.